Presented here are 17 T cell receptor beta chains from one specimen sequenced in a study of shared clonotypes between healthy human individuals. Clones were sequenced by immunoSEQ multiplex PCR, and TCRdb holds only the in-frame ones, with some missing. The table lists some 380,000 clones, 90% to 98% of them singletons. The sequencing input was memory CD8+ T cells sorted from blood. Sample subset: CD45RO+ cells pooled with CCR7-negative TemRA cells. The receptor source for this set is a man in his thirties or forties in good health.

This chain joins TRBV5-1 and TRBJ2-1; 8 bases line up with TRBD2. Germline V gene data show CDR1 as SGHRS and CDR2 as YFSETQ. Losses at the gene ends were 4 bases for V and 3 bases for J; bases not matched to a gene: 6. The CDR3 length is 15 residues. The CDR3 is CASSRTSGNYNEQFF. Here the CDR3 DNA reads TGCGCCAGCAGCAGAACTAGCGGTAACTACAATGAGCAGTTCTTC. Full variable domain (outside the CDR3, taken from reference TRBV5-1 and TRBJ2-1): KAGVTQTPRYLIKTRGQQVTLSCSPISGHRSVSWYQQTPGQGLQFLFEYFSETQRNKGNFPGRFSGRQFSNSRSEMNVSTLELGDSALYLCASSRTSGNYNEQFFGPGTRLTVL.

The rearrangement joins TRBV14 to TRBJ1-3, with 9 bases identical to TRBD1. This CDR3 contains 15 residues. Trimming at V came to 4 bases and at J to 2 bases, leaving 3 bases not matched to a gene. Germline lookup yields CDR1 SGHDN and CDR2 FVKESK. CDR3 nucleotides: TGTGCCAGCAGCCGGACAGGGGAAGCTGGAAACACCATATATTTT. Translation gives CASSRTGEAGNTIYF.

The rearrangement joins TRBV28 to TRBJ1-2; D is undetermined. The V gene's germline CDR1 is MDHEN and CDR2 SYDVKM. V lost 6 bases and J 4 bases, leaving 15 bases between the germline ends. The CDR3 consists of 14 residues. Written as DNA, the CDR3 is TGTGCCAGCAGCCCTTCCGACCGCTCCTATGGCTACACCTTC. Residues: CASSPSDRSYGYTF.

The DNA of the CDR3 is TGCAGTGCATCCCTCTATGGCTACACCTTC. Protein product: CSASLYGYTF. V gene TRBV20-1 combines with J gene TRBJ1-2, with unresolved D. Deletions cut 6 bases from V and 4 bases from J, with 6 bases between. The CDR3 is made up of 10 amino acids. Germline V gives CDR1 DFQATT, CDR2 SNEGSKA (reference sequence).

The J gene is TRBJ2-1, the V gene TRBV7-2; D is perhaps TRBD2 (5 bases). The CDR3 is made up of 16 amino acids. The ends were cut back, 8 bases at V and 2 bases at J, with 19 bases in the middle. Looked up from germline, CDR1 is SGHTA and CDR2 is FQGNSA. The CDR3 nucleotides read TGTGCCAGCGTACCTCGTAGTGCGAGGGCCTACAATGAGCAGTTCTTC. Translation gives CASVPRSARAYNEQFF.

CDR3 protein: CASSLYGRDSDSYEQYF. CDR3 nucleotide sequence: TGTGCCAGCAGTTTATACGGCCGGGACAGCGACTCCTACGAGCAGTACTTC. The rearrangement joins TRBV28 to TRBJ2-7, with TRBD1 matching 7 bases. The CDR3 loop spans 17 amino acids. From germline, CDR1 is MDHEN and CDR2 SYDVKM. V shed 1 base and J 0 bases; nucleotides not matched to a gene: 9.

This clone was seen once. The chain couples TRBV10-1 to TRBJ2-1; the D call may be TRBD1 or TRBD2 (7 bases each). CDR1 and CDR2 (germline): WNHNN, SYGVQD (reference sequence). The CDR3 contains 16 residues. Trimming shortened V by 8 bases and J by 0 bases, and 17 bases separated the two germline ends. The DNA for the CDR3 is TGCGCCAGCCCAGGGGGGGGACCAAGCTCCTACAATGAGCAGTTCTTC. Amino acid sequence: CASPGGGPSSYNEQFF.

The rearrangement links TRBV27 to TRBJ2-2, with 11 bases that match TRBD2. The junction had 7 bases not matched to a gene; V was cut back by 5 bases and J by 5 bases. CDR1 is MNHEY, CDR2 SMNVEV, per germline (reference sequence). The CDR3 contains 16 residues. CDR3 sequence reads: CASSPRLAGRTGELFF. The CDR3 bases are TGTGCCAGCAGTCCGAGACTAGCGGGAAGGACCGGGGAGCTGTTTTTT.

This sequence joins TRBV29-1 and TRBJ2-3, with 10 bases fitting TRBD2. This CDR3 is 15 amino acids long. The junction had 7 bases not matched to a gene; V was cut back by 4 bases and J by 3 bases. The germline CDR1 and CDR2 sequences are SQVTM and ANQGSEA. The CDR3 DNA sequence: TGCAGCGTTGTTGGCACTAGCGGGATGACAGATACGCAGTATTTT. It yields the protein CSVVGTSGMTDTQYF.

This chain joins TRBV7-3 and TRBJ2-5; D remains ambiguous. CDR3 length: 13 amino acids. The germline V gene encodes CDR1 SGHTA and CDR2 FQGTGA. V lost 2 bases to trimming and J lost 5 bases, with 9 bases between them. CDR3 in amino acids: CASSLANWETQYF. DNA for the CDR3: TGTGCCAGCAGCTTAGCGAATTGGGAGACCCAGTACTTC.

The chain uses TRBV5-1 and TRBJ2-7; 12 nucleotides match TRBD2. The CDR3 spans 14 residues. Germline loops: CDR1 SGHRS, CDR2 YFSETQ. V was clipped by 4 bases and J by 4 bases; unmatched bases: 3. This CDR3 reads CASSAGTSGYEQYF. The CDR3 DNA reads as TGCGCCAGCAGCGCGGGGACTAGCGGGTACGAGCAGTACTTC.

V gene TRBV5-4 combines with J gene TRBJ2-5; D gene uncertain. Trimming took 0 bases from V and 3 from J, leaving 12 bases between them. CDR1 is SGHNT, CDR2 YYREEE, per germline (reference sequence). CDR3 length: 15 residues. In DNA form, the CDR3 reads TGTGCCAGCAGCTTGGATCCGCTCCAGAAAGAGACCCAGTACTTC. Encoded protein: CASSLDPLQKETQYF.

The chain has TRBV30 and TRBJ2-1, with TRBD2 matching 7 bases. Germline lookup yields CDR1 GTSNPN and CDR2 SVGIG (reference sequence). After removal of 4 bases from V and 3 bases from J, the junction contained 3 bases not matched to a gene. The CDR3 has 13 amino acids. CDR3 bases: TGTGCCTGGAAGGGACTATTCTACAATGAGCAGTTCTTC. This translates into CAWKGLFYNEQFF. The whole variable domain, filled in from reference TRBV30 and TRBJ2-1, reads SQTIHQWPATLVQPVGSPLSLECTVEGTSNPNLYWYRQAAGRGLQLLFYSVGIGQISSEVPQNLSASRPQDRQFILSSKKLLLSDSGFYLCAWKGLFYNEQFFGPGTRLTVL.

The J gene is TRBJ2-7, the V gene TRBV7-3, with TRBD2 matching over 7 bases. Unmatched junction bases numbered 9, after V lost 3 bases and J lost 4 bases. There are 15 residues in the CDR3. CDR1 is SGHTA, CDR2 FQGTGA, per germline. This chain's CDR3 is CASSLYAGVGYEQYF. The CDR3 bases are TGTGCCAGCAGCTTGTACGCGGGAGTTGGGTACGAGCAGTACTTC.

This sequence joins TRBV28 and TRBJ1-4; tentative D call: TRBD1 (6 bases). This CDR3 is 15 amino acids long. Trimming removed 3 bases at V and 0 bases at J, with 8 bases between. CDR1 and CDR2 (germline): MDHEN, SYDVKM. This CDR3 reads CASSLDSSTNEKLFF. In nucleotides, the CDR3 is TGTGCCAGCAGTTTGGACAGCTCAACTAATGAAAAACTGTTTTTT.

CDR3 sequence (DNA): TGTGCCAGTAGTAGGCAGGGGGGTATCGAGACCCAGTACTTC. Translation: CASSRQGGIETQYF. The rearrangement joins TRBV19 to TRBJ2-5; D possibly corresponds to TRBD1 (7 bases). Germline V gene sequence: CDR1 LNHDA, CDR2 SQIVND (reference sequence). The germline V and J ends were trimmed by 4 bases and 5 bases, with 14 bases remaining between them. The CDR3 loop spans 14 amino acids.

V and J are TRBV2 and TRBJ2-5; D unresolved. The V gene lost 8 bases and the J gene lost 4 bases, with 14 bases spanning the gap. The germline V gene encodes CDR1 SNHLY and CDR2 FYNNEI. The CDR3 contains 13 residues. CDR3 region: CASRKSRVETQYF. CDR3 nucleotide sequence: TGTGCCAGCCGCAAAAGTCGAGTAGAGACCCAGTACTTC.